The present T cell receptor beta chain was sequenced within a study of cytomegalovirus exposure and HLA in healthy donors (TCRdb year 2017). In terms of the full investigation: An earlier analysis of some 600 of the donors reported 250 to 350 Gb of sequence data and 117 million unique TCR beta sequences obtained from about 200 million T cells. Along with the roughly 700-subject first cohort, a separate validation cohort of over a hundred different subjects was used. To predict cytomegalovirus infection status, the study combined high-throughput TCR immunosequencing, statistical association of individual TCRs with disease status, and machine learning. Rather than drawing on any new phenotypic data, the later analysis identified candidate immune exposures from TCR beta sequences and the way those sequences occurred across donors. Among 350 to 400 genotyped donors of the cohort, an average of approximately 240,000 unique TCR beta nucleotide sequences were sequenced per donor, roughly 20% of them non-productive. The study profiled the T cell repertoires of hundreds of subjects by immunosequencing and related them to cytomegalovirus serostatus. To decide whether each TCR beta V gene segment behaved as functional or pseudogenic, an earlier analysis of approximately 590 of the donors relied on high-throughput TCR beta sequencing. Every discovery cohort repertoire had been produced on one sequencing platform. The number of typed donors differed by locus: about 620-640 for A, B, C, DRB1 and DQB1; 500 to 550 for DQA1; approximately 600 for DPA1; and roughly 470 for DPB1. In a later genetic analysis, genome-wide SNP genotypes for about 60% of the 666 donors were used, and that subset was treated as a discovery cohort. A later analysis re-examined previously published TCR beta repertoires from 600 to 700 donors and added high-resolution HLA genotyping to investigate patterns of TCR occurrence. Of the 300 to 500 genotyped donors, approximately 81% were placed in the genetic ancestry cluster associated with self-reported Caucasian donors. An early release that covered around 590 HLA-typed donors contained about 290 gigabases of sequencing data and 85 million to 100 million unique TCR sequences. A handful of DR-DQ haplotypes were treated as single units for association and clustering because of strong linkage in the cohort. Donor age, sex, ethnicity and CMV serostatus were collected together with the repertoire data. The study was designed to test whether signatures of past pathogen exposure could be identified by cataloging public T cell receptors. HLA typing included class I and class II loci at four-digit resolution. Overall study results and their limits: When HLA alleles, especially DR and DQ, strongly co-occurred, attributing TCR associations to individual alleles was difficult. Most TCR sequences were seen in very few donors, while some public TCRs were found in many individuals. Correlated functional status among segregating V segments might reflect linkage disequilibrium, but an unknown experimental factor could not be ruled out. Compared with equally common non-associated chains, HLA-associated TCR beta chains in a later analysis were more clonally expanded and had lower generation probabilities. Because HLA typing was missing for some donors at each locus, association tests included only the typed subset. A cluster of highly shared sequence variants was judged likely to be a technical artifact of the sequencing pipeline. In a later analysis, the rate of TCR association differed among HLA loci, with DRB1 alleles having the most associated TCRs and HLA-C alleles having the fewest. A total of roughly 160 TCR beta chains were listed by the study as associated with cytomegalovirus. The classifier was reported to diagnose cytomegalovirus status with high specificity and sensitivity in both the original cohort and the validation cohort. Some IMGT-functional V segments, including TRBV6-2 and TRBV6-3, could not be distinguished by the 87-base-pair reads and were therefore excluded. The cohort was sequenced for TCR beta chains only, and without alpha or paired-chain data the features that could be detected were limited. A later genetic analysis reported fewer N-insertions in productive TCRs among donors in an Asian-associated ancestry cluster than the roughly 670-donor mean. A later analysis associated approximately 17,000 TCR beta sequences with specific HLA alleles at a false discovery rate of 0.05. An association between a missense DCLRE1C variant and V-gene and J-gene trimming of TCR beta chains was found in a later genetic analysis and replicated in an independent cohort. Broadly in line with IMGT annotations, most TCR beta V segments showed up in productive rearrangements about 90% or about 30% of the time in an earlier analysis of 450 to 600 of the donors. A further reported finding was that TCR beta sequences accurately predicted the HLA-A and HLA-B alleles for most subjects in the first cohort. The authors suggested that the approach could potentially be generalized to other disease states and immunological phenotypes. Three of the identified cytomegalovirus-associated TCR beta chains were confirmed in vitro to be specific for cytomegalovirus antigens. A later analysis reported that several top co-occurrence clusters appeared linked to parvovirus B19, influenza, CMV and Epstein-Barr virus. According to a later analysis, most CMV-associated TCR beta chains appeared to be HLA-restricted, and the HLA associations seemed to be driven largely by CMV exposure. Presence/absence analyses assumed roughly uniform sequencing depth across donors, an assumption that may not hold. The earlier analysis of about 600 of the donors excluded some 15 rarely observed V segments, including chromosome 9 orphons, because counts were too low. Immune exposure information for the cohort was limited to CMV serostatus.

CDR1 SGHTA and CDR2 FQGTGA are derived from the germline V gene. V was cut back by 2 bases and J by 6 bases, leaving a gap of 18 bases between them. There are 16 amino acids in the CDR3, from cysteine to phenylalanine inclusive. Only CDR3 DNA is held: 48 bases, read in frame from base 1. Of note for this clone: Its antigen remains undetermined. Nothing much larger sits one base from this clone, and base qualities are not available.

The library was obtained by the immunoSEQ multiplex PCR assay. For the multiplex PCR, a mixture combining 60 forward primers for TCR Vbeta segments and 13 reverse primers for TCR Jbeta segments was used. Amplification of the CDR3 region of rearranged TCR beta genes was performed with a multiplex PCR assay on genomic DNA. On the Illumina HiSeq System, the amplified TCR beta libraries were sequenced as 87-base-pair reads. As for the authors' bioinformatics: Across the 500 to 700 repertoires, a later analysis counted approximately 83 million unique TCR beta chains, roughly 11 million of which were shared by at least two donors. Raw reads were error-corrected and collapsed into unique sequences by a nearest-neighbor algorithm in which closely related sequences were merged to remove PCR and sequencing errors. To assign V, D and J gene segments, CDR3 sequences were aligned to IMGT reference sequences. For a sequence to be retained, a match of at least six nucleotides was required to both a V gene segment and a J gene segment. Rearrangements were called productive when the CDR3 lacked stop codons and stayed in frame with V and J; all others were non-productive. Following IMGT convention, CDR3 was defined as the stretch from the second conserved V-encoded cysteine to the conserved J-encoded phenylalanine. The earlier analysis of some 540 of the donors excluded any sequence lacking an unambiguous match to a single V gene segment. In an earlier analysis of several hundred of the donors, V segments were called functional above 56.7% productive rearrangements and were called segregating when the between-donor standard deviation exceeded 5%. A statistical classification framework was built for diagnosing cytomegalovirus status from the catalog of TCR beta chain sequences. A later analysis assigned V and J genes by comparing TCR nucleotide sequences with IMGT/GENE-DB human TR gene sequences. The TCRdist pipeline was used in a later analysis to assign CDR3 sequences and most-parsimonious VDJ recombination scenarios. In a later analysis, every TCR beta chain was defined by the combination of its CDR3 amino acid sequence and its V-gene family, and reads without a unique V-gene family were dropped. As a way to deal with suspected cross-contamination and a sequencing artifact, a later analysis dropped nearly 600 nucleotide sequences that were highly shared and had low generation probability. For each public chain, a later analysis derived a clonal expansion index from normalized ranks of inferred template counts within each repertoire. In a later analysis, generation probabilities were computed using a VDJ recombination model fitted to out-of-frame rearrangements, and the results were checked against IGoR. Hypergeometric tests were used in a later analysis to score TCR-TCR, TCR-HLA and TCR-CMV co-occurrence, with a repertoire-size bias correction applied to the TCR pairs. A later analysis estimated false discovery rates by permuting HLA or CMV assignments 20 times. In a later analysis, co-occurring TCRs were grouped using DBSCAN, with TCRdist sequence similarity added in when clustering inside HLA-allele-positive subsets. Repertoires with fewer than 30,000 or more than 120,000 public chains were left out of co-occurrence clustering, as were a few repertoires with anomalous nucleotide sharing. TCRdb limited this immuneACCESS table to in-frame rearrangements with V and J called. A share of clones is missing; checked studies link under half to unresolved V genes, and the rest is unexplained. From that table come the V and J calls and clone size; the DNA was used to work out D and trimming. Across this sample there are about 270,000 clones, with 86% seen only once. The top ten clonotypes cover roughly 4% of the sample.

The cohort was made up of 500 to 800 healthy bone marrow donors. At the time of sampling, all cohort members were nominally healthy, though unrecorded immune exposures were likely present. The donor was CMV seropositive and was included in the group of almost 300 seropositive cohort members. A peripheral blood sample was provided by each donor, and peripheral blood mononuclear cells were used for TCR beta sequencing. The Qiagen DNeasy Blood Extraction Kit was used to extract genomic DNA from the blood cell samples. Material for sequencing was PBMCs. The clonotype comes from a man aged 35-49 years in good health and CMV-seropositive. The sequence links TRBV7-3 to TRBJ2-3, with TRBD1 as a weak D call on 7 bases. The CDR3: CASSLGLASRGDTQYF. The DNA reads TGTGCCAGCAGCTTAGGGCTAGCGAGCAGGGGGGATACGCAGTATTTT. With all but the CDR3 taken from the reference TRBV7-3 and TRBJ2-3 genes, the full variable domain is: GAGVSQTPSNKVTEKGKYVELRCDPISGHTALYWYRQSLGQGPEFLIYFQGTGAADDSGLPNDRFFAVRPEGSVSTLKIQRTERGDSAVYLCASSLGLASRGDTQYFGPGTRLTVL.